These T cell receptor beta chains were read from a single sample in a study of TIL therapy for anti-PD-1-resistant metastatic lung cancer. TCRdb's table, derived via immunoSEQ multiplex PCR, lists solely in-frame clones and lacks some. Of approximately 57,000 clones in the sample, 75% to 90% were seen once. Material: blood, obtained at baseline. The origin of the receptors is a person aged 25 to 85 with non-small cell lung cancer. Both conserved end residues are part of each CDR3. The D gene is left open where the match is weak.

>TRBV2|TRBJ1-1|.
CASSWVNTEAFF
>TRBV7-2|TRBJ2-5|TRBD2
CALSGLAEHWETQYF
>TRBV18|TRBJ2-7|TRBD1
CASSPSQGGDGQYF
>TRBV28|TRBJ2-7|.
CASSPYARSSYEQYF
>TRBV4-1|TRBJ2-5|.
CASSQDGLAKAQYF
>TRBV18|TRBJ2-1|.
CASSPPGLSEQFF
>TRBV2|TRBJ1-4|TRBD1
CASRAGQEEKLFF
>TRBV30|TRBJ2-1|TRBD2
CAWSAIGTRYNEQFF
>TRBV30|TRBJ2-4|.
CAWSPNSAKNIQYF
>TRBV19|TRBJ2-2|TRBD1
CATQRAGGDARTGELFF
>TRBV28|TRBJ1-2|.
CASSFPANYGYTF
>TRBV7-2|TRBJ2-2|TRBD2
CASSPRLAGVSDTGELFF
>TRBV3-1/TRBV3-2|TRBJ1-6|.
CASSHRGSYNSPLHF
>TRBV5-6|TRBJ2-6|.
CASSLAGQGFSGANVLTF
>TRBV7-6|TRBJ2-6|.
CASSKAGRDATSGANVLTF
>TRBV24-1|TRBJ2-3|TRBD2
CATSDRLAGGGEDTQYF
>TRBV7-9|TRBJ2-7|.
CASRQGGGDEQYF
>TRBV2|TRBJ2-1|TRBD2
CASSDRREGNEQFF
>TRBV7-9|TRBJ2-7|TRBD1
CASSLAVGTGERREQYF
>TRBV9|TRBJ1-4|.
CASSVGVAGTGEKLFF
>TRBV11-2|TRBJ2-1|.
CASSLVRGAGTNEQFF
>TRBV10-3|TRBJ2-3|TRBD2
CAISGTSFIDTQYF
>TRBV28|TRBJ1-3|.
CASSSKGNTIYF
>TRBV7-3|TRBJ2-3|.
CASSPMLGGTDTQYF
>TRBV9|TRBJ1-6|.
CASSVGTGYNSPLHF
>TRBV6-5|TRBJ1-6|TRBD1
CASSYEQTGRFSPLHF
>TRBV4-1|TRBJ1-6|.
CASSRLVGAKDSPLHF
>TRBV5-1|TRBJ1-2|TRBD1
CASSPGQEGLGYTF
>TRBV11-2|TRBJ2-2|.
CASSLGSPHGGELFF
>TRBV30|TRBJ2-6|.
CAWGLERTGANVLTF
>TRBV4-1|TRBJ2-2|TRBD2
CASSQDQLADGELFF
>TRBV5-8|TRBJ2-3|.
CASSPFGGFDTQYF
>TRBV12-3/TRBV12-4|TRBJ1-1|.
CASSLLSGTEAFF
>TRBV4-1|TRBJ1-6|TRBD1
CASSQEILLRTGNSPLHF
>TRBV5-1|TRBJ2-7|.
CASSPVFSSYEQYF
>TRBV28|TRBJ2-2|.
CASSLTNTGELFF
>TRBV27|TRBJ2-1|TRBD1
CASSLLPWDSGSYNEQFF
>TRBV7-2|TRBJ1-1|TRBD1
CASSLRTGNTEAFF
>TRBV30|TRBJ1-1|.
CAWSEVSEAFF
>TRBV10-3|TRBJ1-2|.
CAISERGGLSYTF
>TRBV28|TRBJ1-3|TRBD1
CASRNPPGQGRFRPGNTIYF
>TRBV9|TRBJ2-7|TRBD1
CASSPGGQGLEQYF
>TRBV13|TRBJ2-3|TRBD2
CASSHTGTIGDTQYF
>TRBV7-9|TRBJ2-3|TRBD2
CASSSSRTSGGDTQYF
>TRBV19|TRBJ1-5|.
CASSIAPPDQPQHF
>TRBV6-2/TRBV6-3|TRBJ1-5|.
CASSLYGHRWTDNQPQHF
>TRBV5-4|TRBJ2-1|TRBD1
CASSQGAGQDHNEQFF
>TRBV18|TRBJ2-7|TRBD1
CASSPRDRVLYEQYF
>TRBV4-1|TRBJ1-3|.
CASSQSLASGNTIYF
>TRBV7-6|TRBJ2-1|TRBD2
CASSLQGTSGYNEQFF
>TRBV9|TRBJ2-1|TRBD2
CASGREVSSYNEQFF
>TRBV7-2|TRBJ1-1|TRBD1
CASSLRQGTEAFF
>TRBV4-2|TRBJ2-3|TRBD1
CASSQLGQGSWRAQYF
>TRBV9|TRBJ2-2|TRBD2
CASSVAGRADTGELFF
>TRBV6-5|TRBJ2-1|.
CASSTQQGFEQFF
>TRBV9|TRBJ2-1|.
CASSVGSWGSYNEQFF
>TRBV27|TRBJ2-1|TRBD2
CASSPSGNSYNEQFF